Listed here are 8 T cell receptor beta chains from one sample, sequenced in a study of OX40 agonist ivuxolimab in advanced cancers. Data came from immunoSEQ multiplex PCR; TCRdb stores just in-frame clones and leaves some out. The table includes about 17,000 clones, just under 80% detected once. The sequenced sample was CD4+ or CD8+ T cells sorted from blood, obtained in a trial of the OX40 agonist ivuxolimab. Every receptor here comes from an adult with an advanced solid tumor such as melanoma, head and neck, liver or kidney cancer.

The chain couples TRBV14 to TRBJ1-1; D is ambiguous. Germline assignment: CDR1 SGHDN and CDR2 FVKESK. Deletions cut 3 bases from V and 6 bases from J, with 11 bases between. This CDR3 has 13 residues. CDR3 in amino acids: CASSHGEGSEAFF. The CDR3 bases are TGTGCCAGCAGCCATGGGGAAGGTTCTGAAGCTTTCTTT.

The chain employs TRBV4-3 and TRBJ2-2, with 10 nucleotides matching TRBD2. V lost 1 base and J lost 1; bases outside the gene matches: 3. The germline CDR1 and CDR2 sequences are LGHNA and YSLEER. The CDR3 sequence is 17 residues long. CDR3 region: CASSQGIAGGNTGELFF. The CDR3 DNA reads as TGCGCCAGCAGCCAAGGAATAGCGGGGGGGAACACCGGGGAGCTGTTTTTT.

V usage is TRBV27 and J usage is TRBJ2-7; maybe TRBD1 (5 bases). The germline V and J ends were trimmed by 5 bases and 0 bases, with 11 bases remaining between them. Germline V lookup: CDR1 MNHEY, CDR2 SMNVEV (reference sequence). The CDR3 consists of 14 residues. Here the CDR3 DNA reads TGTGCCAGCAGTCACAGGTATAGCTCCTACGAGCAGTACTTC. Its translation is CASSHRYSSYEQYF.

The chain joins TRBV27 to TRBJ1-5; maybe TRBD1 (5 bases). Germline V gene data show CDR1 as MNHEY and CDR2 as SMNVEV (reference sequence). This CDR3 comprises 14 residues. V lost 4 bases to trimming and J lost 4 bases, with 11 bases between them. The CDR3 DNA sequence: TGTGCCAGCAGTTCACTCCCAGGGAATCAGCCCCAGCATTTT. This codes for CASSSLPGNQPQHF.

This chain connects TRBV7-9 to TRBJ1-1, with D perhaps TRBD1 (6 bases). This CDR3 comprises 15 residues. Between the trimmed V and J ends, which lost 5 bases and 0 bases, there was a span of 13 bases. Germline V gene data show CDR1 as SEHNR and CDR2 as FQNEAQ (reference sequence). The CDR3 spells CASSQQGRLNTEAFF. The CDR3 DNA is TGTGCCAGCAGCCAACAGGGCAGATTGAACACTGAAGCTTTCTTT. Variable domain in full (rest from reference TRBV7-9 and TRBJ1-1): DTGVSQNPRHKITKRGQNVTFRCDPISEHNRLYWYRQTLGQGPEFLTYFQNEAQLEKSRLLSDRFSAERPKGSFSTLEIQRTEQGDSAMYLCASSQQGRLNTEAFFGQGTRLTVV.

This clone has a single count. The chain uses TRBV11-3 and TRBJ2-6; no clear D gene. The length of the CDR3 is 18 residues. Trimming removed 5 bases at V and 5 bases at J, with 22 bases between. CDR1 SGHNT and CDR2 YENEEA come from the germline V gene. The CDR3 loop reads CASSIQQSRQSRANVLTF. DNA for the CDR3: TGTGCCAGCAGCATTCAACAATCTCGACAAAGTCGGGCCAACGTCCTGACTTTC.

This CDR3 reads CASSIVPGGRNEQFF. CDR3 bases: TGTGCCAGTAGTATAGTCCCAGGGGGGAGGAATGAGCAGTTCTTC. The rearrangement links TRBV19 to TRBJ2-1; D perhaps matches TRBD1 (7 bases). CDR3 length: 15 amino acids. Germline assignment: CDR1 LNHDA and CDR2 SQIVND (reference sequence). Trimming cost V 1 base and J 7 bases, with 14 bases left between them.

The chain employs TRBV14 and TRBJ2-7, with D unclear. There are 14 residues in the CDR3. Trimming pared 6 bases from V and 3 bases from J, leaving 15 bases between. Germline values: CDR1 SGHDN, CDR2 FVKESK. CDR3 sequence: CASSSIGPFYEQYF. CDR3 nucleotides: TGTGCCAGCAGTTCGATCGGACCCTTCTACGAGCAGTACTTC.